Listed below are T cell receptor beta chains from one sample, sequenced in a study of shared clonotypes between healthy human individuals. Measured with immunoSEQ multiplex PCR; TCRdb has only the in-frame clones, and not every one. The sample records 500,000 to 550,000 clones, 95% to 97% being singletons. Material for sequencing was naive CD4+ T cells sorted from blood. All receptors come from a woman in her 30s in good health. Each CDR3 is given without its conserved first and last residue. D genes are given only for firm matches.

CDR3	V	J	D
ASSQFSRQNEVEQF	TRBV7-3	TRBJ2-1	-
ASSFQGFDGYT	TRBV28	TRBJ1-2	-
ASNPGRTSTHEQY	TRBV5-8	-	TRBD2
ASRSAGNQPQH	TRBV6-5	TRBJ1-5	-
ASSLAGDEQY	TRBV5-1	TRBJ2-7	-
ASSIDWSGSFNEQY	TRBV19	TRBJ2-7	TRBD2
ASSVSGVGGELF	TRBV2	TRBJ2-2	-
ASSVAGGSSYEQY	TRBV9	TRBJ2-7	-
ASSARDRVHYGYT	TRBV19	TRBJ1-2	TRBD1
ASSNYGGELF	TRBV21-1	TRBJ2-2	-
ATELAGGEQY	TRBV6-1	TRBJ2-7	TRBD2
ATSRGGTSTYEQY	TRBV15	TRBJ2-7	-
ASSFPPLYEQY	TRBV7-9	TRBJ2-7	-
ASRREGLLSGEQF	TRBV6-5	TRBJ2-1	TRBD2
ASSLDPRGLAASYSYEQY	TRBV5-1	TRBJ2-7	TRBD2
ASSPSKSTYEQY	TRBV18	TRBJ2-7	-
ATSRDSTVSDTQY	TRBV15	TRBJ2-3	-
ASSIFGQPRLNYGYT	TRBV19	TRBJ1-2	-
AISDRQPSGNFNEKLF	TRBV10-3	TRBJ1-4	-
ASRWDSNRLEAF	TRBV6-6	TRBJ1-1	TRBD1
ASSRTGVDEQF	TRBV5-4	TRBJ2-1	TRBD1
ASSLIGTGKQETQY	TRBV7-3	TRBJ2-5	-
ASSFQGDQPQH	TRBV5-5	TRBJ1-5	-
ASSPYGGTDYEQY	TRBV6-5	TRBJ2-7	-
ASSRTSGRGRELF	TRBV2	TRBJ2-2	TRBD2
SVQSPGGPQH	TRBV29-1	TRBJ1-5	-
ASSSFTSGGDLEQF	TRBV27	TRBJ2-1	TRBD2
ASSPAHRAGQPQH	TRBV28	TRBJ1-5	-
ATVAGATDTQY	TRBV28	TRBJ2-3	TRBD2